A single sample gave rise to the 24 T cell receptor beta chains below, sequenced in a study of T cells in Graves' hyperthyroidism and ophthalmopathy. Amplified TCR beta CDR3 regions came from RNA transcripts. In the first-round RT-PCR of the TCR CDR3, the HTBI primer set was used. Each CDR3 protein gets one entry after TCRdb re-called the multiplex PCR reads with MiXCR. The sample has about 840,000 distinct CDR3 sequences, roughly 40% seen once. The sample comprised blood. The source of these receptors is a man younger than 35 with Graves' hyperthyroidism.

The rearrangement joins TRBV5-1 to TRBJ1-5, with D perhaps TRBD1 (5 bases). V gave up 0 bases and J gave up 0 bases, with 13 bases separating them. This CDR3 is 17 amino acids long. Germline V gene sequence: CDR1 SGHRS, CDR2 YFSETQ. The CDR3 is CASSLAGPGYSNQPQHF. The DNA of the CDR3 is TGCGCCAGCAGCTTGGCAGGGCCAGGATATAGCAATCAGCCCCAGCATTTT.

This clonotype was recorded at least ten times. The chain links TRBV15 to TRBJ2-7; 12 nucleotides agree with TRBD2. CDR1 and CDR2 (germline): LNHNV, YYDKDF (reference sequence). Trimming cost V 1 base and J 1 base; bases outside gene matches: 8. The CDR3 totals 18 residues. This CDR3 reads CATSRGWLAGGPSYEQYF. CDR3 nucleotides: TGTGCCACCAGCAGAGGTTGGCTAGCGGGAGGGCCTTCCTACGAGCAGTACTTC.

The V call is TRBV9, the J call TRBJ2-5, with 10 positions matching TRBD2. V shed 4 bases, J shed 2 bases, and the junction held 8 bases outside the gene matches. There are 16 residues in the CDR3. The V gene's germline CDR1 is SGDLS and CDR2 YYNGEE. The CDR3 sequence is CASSFPQRGGQETQYF. The CDR3, as DNA: TGTGCCAGCAGCTTCCCTCAGCGGGGGGGACAAGAGACCCAGTACTTC.

The V and J genes are TRBV5-1 and TRBJ2-3; perhaps TRBD1 as D (6 bases). V gave up 1 base and J gave up 10 bases, with 10 bases separating them. This CDR3 is built from 12 residues. Germline V gene data show CDR1 as SGHRS and CDR2 as YFSETQ. CDR3 amino acids: CASSLTGSAQYF. The DNA of the CDR3 is TGCGCCAGCAGCTTGACAGGGAGCGCGCAGTATTTT.

The table lists this clonotype with many counts. The chain employs TRBV29-1 and TRBJ2-7; either TRBD1 or TRBD2 may fit D (6 bases each). The V end lost 4 bases, the J end lost 2 bases, and 9 bases lay between the germline ends. The CDR3 runs 12 residues. Germline-derived CDR1 and CDR2 are SQVTM and ANQGSEA. The CDR3 DNA reads TGCAGCGTTGGGAGGGGGGCCTACGAGCAGTACTTC. Protein sequence: CSVGRGAYEQYF.

Many counts were recorded for this clonotype. The chain recombines TRBV7-2 with TRBJ1-5; D is undetermined. CDR1 and CDR2 (germline): SGHTA, FQGNSA. Trimming left V 5 bases short and J 4 bases short, with 6 bases between. This CDR3 spans 12 amino acids. The DNA for the CDR3 is TGTGCCAGCAGCCCCTTTAATCAGCCCCAGCATTTT. It yields the protein CASSPFNQPQHF.

This chain joins TRBV29-1 and TRBJ1-1; a weak D match, TRBD1 (6 bases). Trimming took off 2 bases at V and 11 bases at J, with 9 bases between the two ends. The germline CDR1 and CDR2 sequences are SQVTM and ANQGSEA. The CDR3 spans 10 residues. CDR3 bases: TGCAGCGTTGAACAGGGGTGGGCTTTCTTT. Its translation: CSVEQGWAFF.

This clonotype occurred many times. The V and J genes are TRBV24-1 and TRBJ1-4, with D unclear. The germline V and J ends were trimmed by 5 bases and 5 bases, with 14 bases remaining between them. The germline gives CDR1 KGHDR, CDR2 SFDVKD. CDR3 length: 15 amino acids. The CDR3 reads CATSAGGRSNEKLFF. CDR3 in DNA: TGTGCCACCAGTGCGGGAGGGCGGTCGAATGAAAAACTGTTTTTT.

In the case of this clonotype: This clone may be a read error of a much larger clone one base away. This rearrangement joins TRBV20-1 to TRBJ2-7, with TRBD1 matching over 10 bases. This CDR3 region has 13 residues. Germline assignment: CDR1 DFQATT and CDR2 SNEGSKA (reference sequence). V shed 5 bases and J 3 bases; nucleotides not matched to a gene: 4. CDR3 loop: CSAGGDRGYEQYF. DNA for the CDR3: TGCAGTGCTGGCGGGGACAGGGGCTACGAGCAGTACTTC.

J is TRBJ2-5 and V is TRBV7-2; no clear D. Germline lookup yields CDR1 SGHTA and CDR2 FQGNSA. This CDR3 has 12 residues. V lost 5 bases to trimming and J lost 5 bases, with 9 bases between them. The CDR3 bases are TGTGCCAGCAGCCCCGCCAATGAGACCCAGTACTTC. This gives the protein CASSPANETQYF.

The rearrangement links TRBV19 to TRBJ1-1, with D possibly matching TRBD1 (5 bases). Trimming removed 1 base at V and 0 bases at J, with 9 bases between. This CDR3 comprises 15 residues. CDR1 LNHDA and CDR2 SQIVND come from the germline V gene (reference sequence). The CDR3 loop reads CASSIAATVNTEAFF. CDR3 bases: TGTGCCAGTAGTATAGCGGCGACAGTGAACACTGAAGCTTTCTTT.

The gene calls are TRBV6-5 and TRBJ1-1; D remains ambiguous. The V and J ends lost 4 bases and 5 bases respectively, with 17 bases between them. CDR1 and CDR2 (germline): MNHEY, SVGAGI. This CDR3 is built from 15 residues. The CDR3 region has the DNA TGTGCCAGCAGTTTTGGTGGGTATCCGAAAACTGAAGCTTTCTTT. Amino acids: CASSFGGYPKTEAFF.

In its sample, this clonotype was seen a few times. A much larger clone differs by one base, so this may be a read error. The rearrangement links TRBV12-3 or TRBV12-4 to TRBJ2-5; D is unclear. The CDR3 loop spans 10 amino acids. V shed 7 bases and J shed 5 bases, with 5 bases lying between them. CDR3 nucleotides: TGTGCCAGCATAGGGGAGACCCAGTACTTC. This codes for CASIGETQYF.

The chain combines TRBV13 with TRBJ2-5; D remains ambiguous. Trimming took 3 bases from V and 1 from J, leaving 6 bases between them. There are 13 residues in the CDR3. Germline loops: CDR1 PRHDT, CDR2 FYEKMQ (reference sequence). CDR3 DNA: TGTGCCAGCAGCTTCCGGATCCAAGAGACCCAGTACTTC. Translated: CASSFRIQETQYF.

Concerning this clonotype itself: The germline gene is not matched at one end of the junction; a read error may be the cause. J is TRBJ2-7 and V is TRBV6-2 or TRBV6-3, with a possible D match to TRBD2 (5 bases). Germline V gene data show CDR1 as MNHEY and CDR2 as SVGEGT. The CDR3 sequence is 11 residues long. In DNA form, the CDR3 reads TGTGCCGGCAGTTACGGAGGCGTGCAGTACTTC. Its protein is CAGSYGGVQYF.

The rearrangement joins TRBV2 to TRBJ2-5; 10 bases are shared with TRBD1. The CDR3 runs 16 residues. After removal of 6 bases from V and 2 bases from J, the junction contained 9 bases not matched to a gene. Germline V lookup: CDR1 SNHLY, CDR2 FYNNEI. The DNA for the CDR3 is TGTGCCAGCAGCCAAGGGGACAGGGGAAGGCAAGAGACCCAGTACTTC. It codes for CASSQGDRGRQETQYF.

At least ten counts were recorded for this clonotype. The chain's CDR3 is CASSPPGQYSPLHF. As DNA, the CDR3 is TGTGCCAGCAGCCCCCCGGGACAGTATTCACCCCTCCACTTT. This rearrangement joins TRBV7-2 to TRBJ1-6; 7 bases map to TRBD1. The germline CDR1 and CDR2 sequences are SGHTA and FQGNSA. This CDR3 contains 14 residues. Trimming removed 5 bases from V and 8 bases from J; junction bases left unmatched: 6. Filled out from reference TRBV7-2 and TRBJ1-6, the complete variable domain reads GAGVSQSPSNKVTEKGKDVELRCDPISGHTALYWYRQSLGQGLEFLIYFQGNSAPDKSGLPSDRFSAERTGGSVSTLTIQRTQQEDSAVYLCASSPPGQYSPLHFGNGTRLTVT.

This clonotype was recorded at least ten times. The CDR3 region is CATSRDRSSVEEQYF. DNA for the CDR3: TGTGCCACCAGCAGAGATAGGTCATCAGTAGAGGAGCAGTACTTC. The rearrangement uses TRBV15 and TRBJ2-7; D remains ambiguous. The ends were cut back, 0 bases at V and 7 bases at J, with 16 bases in the middle. This CDR3 region has 15 residues. The germline V gene has CDR1 LNHNV and CDR2 YYDKDF (reference sequence).

The chain joins TRBV12-3 or TRBV12-4 to TRBJ2-2; 11 nucleotides agree with TRBD2. The J segment lost 7 bases and the V segment lost 7 bases, leaving 8 bases of the junction unmatched. This CDR3 has 15 amino acids. The CDR3: CASKLAGGLVGELFF. CDR3 DNA: TGTGCCAGCAAATTAGCGGGAGGGTTAGTCGGGGAGCTGTTTTTT.

V is TRBV4-3 and J is TRBJ1-4; D remains ambiguous. Germline CDR1 LGHNA, CDR2 YSLEER. The CDR3 runs to 15 residues. The V gene lost 0 bases and the J gene lost 6 bases, with 11 bases spanning the gap. CDR3 nucleotide sequence: TGCGCCAGCAGCCAAGACCTCCGTGGGTATGAAAAACTGTTTTTT. Protein product: CASSQDLRGYEKLFF.

This clonotype was counted only a few times. The rearrangement joins TRBV5-1 to TRBJ2-2; no definite D call. Between the trimmed V and J ends, which lost 7 bases and 9 bases, there was a span of 13 bases. The CDR3 covers 12 residues. CDR1 and CDR2 from the germline V gene are SGHRS and YFSETQ. The CDR3 nucleotides are TGCGCCAGCTGGAAAGCTGAAAGGGAGCTGTTTTTT. Protein sequence: CASWKAERELFF.

The rearrangement links TRBV19 to TRBJ2-5; D ambiguous. Germline CDR1 LNHDA, CDR2 SQIVND (reference sequence). This CDR3 region has 13 residues. V lost 3 bases to trimming and J lost 2 bases, with 7 bases between them. The CDR3 coding sequence is TGTGCCAGTAGTATGAACAGACAAGAGACCCAGTACTTC. Translating it yields CASSMNRQETQYF.

The gene calls are TRBV15 and TRBJ1-1; 8 bases line up with TRBD1. The CDR3 covers 17 residues. The junction had 11 bases not matched to a gene; V was cut back by 3 bases and J by 2 bases. CDR1 LNHNV and CDR2 YYDKDF come from the germline V gene (reference sequence). CDR3 in amino acids: CATSSARGTGSNTEAFF. Written as DNA, the CDR3 is TGTGCCACCAGCAGTGCGAGGGGGACAGGATCAAACACTGAAGCTTTCTTT.

The CDR3 nucleotides are TGTGCCAGCAGCTTCCAGGGCGGGGTGGGTTTCGAGCAGTACTTC. Amino acids: CASSFQGGVGFEQYF. The chain joins TRBV13 to TRBJ2-7; D is perhaps TRBD2 (6 bases). Trimming left V 3 bases short and J 6 bases short, with 18 bases between. The CDR3 runs to 15 residues. Germline V lookup: CDR1 PRHDT, CDR2 FYEKMQ (reference sequence).